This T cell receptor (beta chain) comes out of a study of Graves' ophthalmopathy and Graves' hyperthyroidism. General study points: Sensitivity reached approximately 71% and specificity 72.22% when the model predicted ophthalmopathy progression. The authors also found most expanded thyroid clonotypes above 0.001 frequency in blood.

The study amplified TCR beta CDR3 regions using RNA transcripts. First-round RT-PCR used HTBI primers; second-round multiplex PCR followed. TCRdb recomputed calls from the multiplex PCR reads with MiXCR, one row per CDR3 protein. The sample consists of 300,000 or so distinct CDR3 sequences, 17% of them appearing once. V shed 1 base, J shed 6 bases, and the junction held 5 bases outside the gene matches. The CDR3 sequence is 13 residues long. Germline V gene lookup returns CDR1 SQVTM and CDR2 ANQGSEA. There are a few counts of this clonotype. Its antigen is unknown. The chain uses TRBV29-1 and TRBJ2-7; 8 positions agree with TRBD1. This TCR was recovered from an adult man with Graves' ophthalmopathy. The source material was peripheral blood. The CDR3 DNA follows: TGCAGCGTTGAAGGGGTACAGGGGGGCGAGCAGTACTTC. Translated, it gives CSVEGVQGGEQYF.